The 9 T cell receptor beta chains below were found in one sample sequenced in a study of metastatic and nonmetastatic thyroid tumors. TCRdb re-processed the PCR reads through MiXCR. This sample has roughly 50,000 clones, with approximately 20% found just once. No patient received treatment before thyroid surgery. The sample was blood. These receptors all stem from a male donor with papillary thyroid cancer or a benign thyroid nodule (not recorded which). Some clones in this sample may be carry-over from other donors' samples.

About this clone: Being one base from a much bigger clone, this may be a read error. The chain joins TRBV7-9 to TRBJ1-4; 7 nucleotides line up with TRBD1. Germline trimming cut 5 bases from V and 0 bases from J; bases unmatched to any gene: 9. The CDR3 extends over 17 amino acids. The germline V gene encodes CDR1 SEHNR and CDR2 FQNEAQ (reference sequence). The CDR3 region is CASSPTGTAATNEKLFF. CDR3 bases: TGTGCCAGCAGCCCAACCGGGACAGCGGCAACTAATGAAAAACTGTTTTTT.

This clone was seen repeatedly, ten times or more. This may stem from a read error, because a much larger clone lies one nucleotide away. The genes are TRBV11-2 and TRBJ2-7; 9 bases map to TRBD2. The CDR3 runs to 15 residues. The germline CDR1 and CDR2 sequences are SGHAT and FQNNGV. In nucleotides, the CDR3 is TGTGCCAGCAGCTTAGGACTAGCGGTGGATTACGGGCAGTACTTC. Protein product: CASSLGLAVDYGQYF.

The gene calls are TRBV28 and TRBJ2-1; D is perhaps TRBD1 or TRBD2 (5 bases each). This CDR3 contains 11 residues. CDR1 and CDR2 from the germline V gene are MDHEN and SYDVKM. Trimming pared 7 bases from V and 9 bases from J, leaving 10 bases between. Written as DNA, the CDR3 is TGTGCCAGCACCGGGGCGGTTGAGCAGTTCTTC. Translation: CASTGAVEQFF.

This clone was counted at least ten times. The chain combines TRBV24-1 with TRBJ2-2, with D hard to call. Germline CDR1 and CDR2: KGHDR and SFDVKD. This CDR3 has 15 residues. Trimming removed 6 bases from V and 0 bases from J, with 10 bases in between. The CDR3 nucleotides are TGTGCCACCAGTAACAGCTTTTCGAACACCGGGGAGCTGTTTTTT. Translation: CATSNSFSNTGELFF.

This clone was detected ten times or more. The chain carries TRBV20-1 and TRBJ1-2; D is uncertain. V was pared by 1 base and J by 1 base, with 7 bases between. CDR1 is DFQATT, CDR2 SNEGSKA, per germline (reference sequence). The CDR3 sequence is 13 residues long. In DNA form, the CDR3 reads TGCAGTGCTAGAGCTCCGGATAACTATGGCTACACCTTC. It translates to CSARAPDNYGYTF.

For the CDR3, the DNA is TGTGCCAGCAGTTACTCTCGGGACTGCAATCCAAGGGGAAACTATGGCTACACCTTC. Translating gives CASSYSRDCNPRGNYGYTF. The chain uses TRBV6-2 or TRBV6-3 and TRBJ1-2; tentatively, D is TRBD1 (5 bases). Germline V gene lookup returns CDR1 MNHEY and CDR2 SVGEGT. V was pared by 0 bases and J by 2 bases, with 22 bases between. The CDR3 is 19 residues long.

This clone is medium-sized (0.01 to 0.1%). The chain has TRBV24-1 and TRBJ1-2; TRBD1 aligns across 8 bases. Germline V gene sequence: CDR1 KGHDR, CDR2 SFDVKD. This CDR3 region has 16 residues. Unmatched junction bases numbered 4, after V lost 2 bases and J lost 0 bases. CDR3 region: CATSDSPDRANYGYTF. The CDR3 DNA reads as TGTGCCACCAGTGATTCACCGGACAGGGCTAACTATGGCTACACCTTC.

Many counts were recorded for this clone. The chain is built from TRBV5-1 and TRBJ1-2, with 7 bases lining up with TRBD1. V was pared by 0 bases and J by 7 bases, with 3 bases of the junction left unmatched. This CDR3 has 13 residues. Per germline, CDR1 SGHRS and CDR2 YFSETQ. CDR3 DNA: TGCGCCAGCAGCTTGGAGACAGGGATTGGCTACACCTTC. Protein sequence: CASSLETGIGYTF.

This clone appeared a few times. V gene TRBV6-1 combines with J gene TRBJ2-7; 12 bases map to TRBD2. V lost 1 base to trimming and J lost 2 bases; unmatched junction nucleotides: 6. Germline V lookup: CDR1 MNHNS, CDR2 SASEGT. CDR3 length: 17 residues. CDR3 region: CASSEGLAGVPTYEQYF. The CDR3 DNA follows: TGTGCCAGCAGTGAAGGACTAGCGGGAGTTCCGACCTACGAGCAGTACTTC.